This T cell receptor (beta chain) was observed in a study of beta chain features in type 1 diabetes. A remark on this clone: Antigen specificity is unknown.

Researchers reported sorting CD4+ naive, central memory, regulatory and stem cell-like memory cells via CD45RO/CCR7/CD25/CD127/CD95/CD27. General observations from the study: Type 1 diabetes patients had VDJ junctions that carried fewer insertions and more deletions. People with Type 1 diabetes carried modestly yet significantly shorter TCRB CDR3s in all four CD4+ subsets. Any HLA type influence on TCRB rearrangement was left unresolved here.

Expressed TCRB transcripts were sequenced after all isolated RNA was converted to cDNA. Some clones are missing from TCRdb's copy, which holds only in-frame ones; the method was immunoSEQ multiplex PCR. The sample shows some 230,000 clones, more than 9% of them seen only once. V lost 6 bases, J lost 1 base, and 5 bases stayed unmatched. The CDR3 loop spans 14 amino acids. CDR1 is ENHRY and CDR2 is SYGVKD in the germline V gene. The specimen was naive CD4+ T cells from blood. The sequence was collected from a woman in her late teens or twenties in good health. V and J are TRBV10-3 and TRBJ1-1, with 7 bases aligning to TRBD1. DNA for the CDR3: TGTGCCATCAGCGAAGGGGGCTGGAACACTGAAGCTTTCTTT. This gives the protein CAISEGGWNTEAFF.